Following are 22 T cell receptor beta chains from one sample sequenced in a study of T cells in Graves' hyperthyroidism and ophthalmopathy. RNA transcripts yielded amplified TCR beta CDR3 regions. Researchers ran a first-round RT-PCR on the TCR CDR3 using the HTBI primer set. TCRdb re-derived calls from the multiplex PCR reads in MiXCR, one entry per CDR3 protein. The sample holds some 580,000 distinct CDR3 sequences, 16% seen once. The specimen sequenced was blood. The receptors here all came from a woman in her 40s with Graves' ophthalmopathy.

The rearrangement uses TRBV28 and TRBJ2-2, with D possibly TRBD1 on 5 matching bases. V lost 3 bases to trimming and J lost 5 bases, with 16 bases between them. Germline assignment: CDR1 MDHEN and CDR2 SYDVKM. CDR3 size: 16 residues. The CDR3, as DNA: TGTGCCAGCAGTTTGAGGACAAGACCCGGGACCGGGGAGCTGTTTTTT. Translating gives CASSLRTRPGTGELFF.

This clonotype was counted at least ten times. CDR3 protein: CASSEMASGGTQYF. CDR3 coding DNA: TGTGCCAGCAGTGAAATGGCTAGCGGGGGGACCCAGTACTTC. The chain combines TRBV2 with TRBJ2-5; 10 nucleotides align to TRBD2. Trimming removed 2 bases from V and 7 bases from J; junction bases left unmatched: 4. CDR1 and CDR2 from the germline V gene are SNHLY and FYNNEI. The CDR3 length is 14 residues.

This clonotype was found a few times. This chain connects TRBV7-2 to TRBJ1-2; D not certain. The CDR3 contains 13 residues. Germline CDR1 SGHTA, CDR2 FQGNSA. The ends were cut back, 0 bases at V and 8 bases at J, with 10 bases in the middle. In DNA form, the CDR3 reads TGTGCCAGCAGCTTAGCGCGCCCAGACGGCTACACCTTC. It is translated as CASSLARPDGYTF.

The V and J genes are TRBV20-1 and TRBJ1-5, with 8 bases lining up with TRBD1. CDR3 length equals 17 residues. Unmatched junction bases numbered 13, after V lost 5 bases and J lost 1 base. Germline assignment: CDR1 DFQATT and CDR2 SNEGSKA (reference sequence). The CDR3 reads CSARRQGRSQSNQPQHF. The CDR3 bases are TGCAGTGCTCGTCGACAGGGGCGTTCACAAAGCAATCAGCCCCAGCATTTT.

The table lists this clonotype with many counts. J is TRBJ2-7 and V is TRBV2; no clear D. The germline V gene encodes CDR1 SNHLY and CDR2 FYNNEI. This CDR3 spans 11 amino acids. The ends were cut back, 8 bases at V and 3 bases at J, with 8 bases in the middle. The CDR3, as DNA: TGTGCCAGCTCTCGGCGCTACGAGCAGTACTTC. Translated, it gives CASSRRYEQYF. Looking up the rest from reference TRBV2 and TRBJ2-7 gives the full variable domain: EPEVTQTPSHQVTQMGQEVILRCVPISNHLYFYWYRQILGQKVEFLVSFYNNEISEKSEIFDDQFSVERPDGSNFTLKIRSTKLEDSAMYFCASSRRYEQYFGPGTRLTVT.

This clonotype was observed a few times. The rearrangement links TRBV30 to TRBJ2-1; possibly TRBD2 for D (6 bases). This CDR3 contains 13 residues. CDR1 and CDR2 from the germline V gene are GTSNPN and SVGIG (reference sequence). V was pared by 5 bases and J by 7 bases, with 15 bases between. The CDR3 nucleotides are TGTGCCTGGTCGCTGTGGGGGAGGAATGAGCAGTTCTTC. This sequence encodes CAWSLWGRNEQFF. Full variable domain (outside the CDR3, taken from reference TRBV30 and TRBJ2-1): SQTIHQWPATLVQPVGSPLSLECTVEGTSNPNLYWYRQAAGRGLQLLFYSVGIGQISSEVPQNLSASRPQDRQFILSSKKLLLSDSGFYLCAWSLWGRNEQFFGPGTRLTVL.

The table lists this clonotype with many counts. The chain links TRBV2 to TRBJ1-4; D call uncertain. CDR1 SNHLY and CDR2 FYNNEI come from the germline V gene. V lost 6 bases, J lost 6 bases, and 14 bases lay in between. The CDR3 runs 14 residues. CDR3 coding DNA: TGTGCCAGCAGGAGGCAGCTCCAGGATGAAAAACTGTTTTTT. It codes for CASRRQLQDEKLFF. Full variable domain (missing parts from reference TRBV2 and TRBJ1-4): EPEVTQTPSHQVTQMGQEVILRCVPISNHLYFYWYRQILGQKVEFLVSFYNNEISEKSEIFDDQFSVERPDGSNFTLKIRSTKLEDSAMYFCASRRQLQDEKLFFGSGTQLSVL.

This clonotype was counted a few times. The V and J genes are TRBV11-2 and TRBJ2-3; D may be TRBD2 (6 bases). V was pared by 4 bases and J by 7 bases, with 15 bases between. Germline assignment: CDR1 SGHAT and CDR2 FQNNGV. The CDR3 has 14 amino acids. The CDR3 DNA reads TGTGCCAGCAGCTCCCTGTTGGGGGGTTATACGCAGTATTTT. Residues: CASSSLLGGYTQYF.

The chain joins TRBV18 to TRBJ2-1; 8 bases fit TRBD1. Germline V gene lookup returns CDR1 KGHSH and CDR2 LQKENI. J lost 4 bases, V lost 4 bases, and 15 bases had no gene match. The CDR3 covers 18 residues. CDR3 bases: TGTGCCAGCTCACTCCTTGGACAGGGTCTCGACCTGTACAATGAGCAGTTCTTC. It translates to CASSLLGQGLDLYNEQFF.

This clonotype has ten or more counts. This chain joins TRBV3-1 and TRBJ2-3, with 12 bases lining up with TRBD2. With V trimmed by 1 base and J by 4 bases, 9 bases remained unmatched. There are 18 residues in the CDR3. Germline-derived CDR1 and CDR2 are LGHDT and YNNKEL (reference sequence). The CDR3 sequence is CASSQVGLAGGRSDTQYF. Written as DNA, the CDR3 is TGTGCCAGCAGCCAAGTTGGGCTAGCGGGAGGGAGGTCAGATACGCAGTATTTT.

A note on this clonotype: A read error may be the cause here, since a much bigger clone is one base away. The genes are TRBV24-1 and TRBJ2-7; 7 bases align to TRBD1. The length of the CDR3 is 14 residues. In germline, CDR1 is KGHDR, CDR2 SFDVKD. DNA for the CDR3: TGTGCCACCAGTCCGGGACAGAATTCCTACGAGCAGTGCTTC. Translation: CATSPGQNSYEQCF.

At least ten counts were recorded for this clonotype. The rearrangement joins TRBV6-1 to TRBJ2-7; possibly TRBD1 or TRBD2 for D (5 bases each). This CDR3 has 16 residues. Germline V gene data show CDR1 as MNHNS and CDR2 as SASEGT. Deletions cut 6 bases from V and 0 bases from J, with 18 bases between. The CDR3 reads CASRRTPGTSSYEQYF. CDR3 DNA sequence: TGTGCCAGCAGGCGAACCCCCGGGACCAGCTCCTACGAGCAGTACTTC.

Many counts were recorded for this clonotype. The rearrangement joins TRBV5-1 to TRBJ1-2; 7 bases agree with TRBD1. The V gene end was trimmed by 4 bases and the J gene end by 7 bases; junction bases not matched to a gene: 16. Germline CDR1 reads SGHRS; CDR2 reads YFSETQ. This CDR3 comprises 16 residues. CDR3 sequence reads: CASSLTRDSNIGGYTF. The CDR3 DNA reads TGCGCCAGCAGCCTCACCCGGGACAGCAATATCGGTGGCTACACCTTC.

This clonotype has a count of ten or more. The genes are TRBV3-1 and TRBJ2-5; the match to TRBD1 covers 7 bases. The V gene's germline CDR1 is LGHDT and CDR2 YNNKEL (reference sequence). V gave up 4 bases and J gave up 5 bases; unmatched junction bases: 4. The CDR3 loop spans 13 amino acids. CDR3: CASSRQGMETQYF. CDR3 in DNA: TGTGCCAGCAGCCGACAGGGTATGGAGACCCAGTACTTC.

V gene TRBV29-1 combines with J gene TRBJ2-3, with D maybe TRBD1 (7 bases). The V and J ends lost 0 bases and 6 bases respectively, with 19 bases between them. The germline V gene encodes CDR1 SQVTM and CDR2 ANQGSEA. The CDR3 loop spans 16 amino acids. The CDR3 spells CSVEDLWTGGVDTQYF. The CDR3 DNA sequence: TGCAGCGTTGAAGATCTTTGGACAGGAGGGGTGGATACGCAGTATTTT.

DNA for the CDR3: TGTGCCAGCAGCTTATTTCACAGGGCAGGTGAAAAACTGTTTTTT. Translation gives CASSLFHRAGEKLFF. The rearrangement uses TRBV13 and TRBJ1-4; the D gene is possibly TRBD1 (6 bases). Trimming took off 2 bases at V and 7 bases at J, with 14 bases between the two ends. CDR3 length: 15 amino acids. CDR1 PRHDT and CDR2 FYEKMQ come from the germline V gene (reference sequence).

The chain is built from TRBV7-9 and TRBJ2-2; 7 positions agree with TRBD1. Germline V gives CDR1 SEHNR, CDR2 FQNEAQ (reference sequence). After removal of 5 bases from V and 4 bases from J, the junction contained 4 bases not matched to a gene. The CDR3 sequence is 14 residues long. The CDR3, as DNA: TGTGCCAGCAGCCTGGACAGGATCACCGGGGAGCTGTTTTTT. Translated, it gives CASSLDRITGELFF.

The chain uses TRBV30 and TRBJ2-1; D is ambiguous. The germline gives CDR1 GTSNPN, CDR2 SVGIG (reference sequence). V was cut by 8 bases and J by 7 bases, with 21 bases left in between. This CDR3 is 14 amino acids long. For the CDR3, the DNA is TGTGCCCACTCGCGCAAAATAGGAGAAAATGAGCAGTTCTTC. Residues: CAHSRKIGENEQFF.

The table lists this clonotype with many counts. J is TRBJ2-7 and V is TRBV11-2; D gene ambiguous. CDR3 length: 12 amino acids. From germline, CDR1 is SGHAT and CDR2 FQNNGV. V was clipped by 4 bases and J by 2 bases, with 6 bases between them. CDR3 DNA: TGTGCCAGCAGCTCGCCCACCTACGAGCAGTACTTC. It yields the protein CASSSPTYEQYF.

This chain links TRBV6-2 or TRBV6-3 with TRBJ2-4; TRBD1 might be the D (5 bases). The CDR3 spans 16 residues. In germline, CDR1 is MNHEY, CDR2 SVGEGT. Trimming took off 5 bases at V and 0 bases at J, with 14 bases between the two ends. The CDR3: CASSRTRYLAKNIQYF. CDR3 nucleotide sequence: TGTGCCAGCAGTCGGACACGTTATCTAGCCAAAAACATTCAGTACTTC.

A note on this clonotype: This clone may be a read error of a much larger clone one base away. The chain recombines TRBV12-3 or TRBV12-4 with TRBJ2-1; D gene ambiguous. The CDR3 is made up of 11 amino acids. CDR3 sequence: CASSRADEQCF. The DNA of the CDR3 is TGTGCCAGCAGTCGAGCCGATGAGCAGTGCTTC.

Only one count was recorded for this clonotype. The chain is built from TRBV25-1 and TRBJ2-1; weak D call: TRBD1 (6 bases). V shed 6 bases and J shed 9 bases, with 9 bases lying between them. The CDR3 is 11 residues long. CDR1 is MGHDK and CDR2 is SYGVNS in the germline V gene. The CDR3, as DNA: TGTGCCAGCAGGGGACATATTGAGCAGTTCTTC. Amino acid sequence: CASRGHIEQFF.